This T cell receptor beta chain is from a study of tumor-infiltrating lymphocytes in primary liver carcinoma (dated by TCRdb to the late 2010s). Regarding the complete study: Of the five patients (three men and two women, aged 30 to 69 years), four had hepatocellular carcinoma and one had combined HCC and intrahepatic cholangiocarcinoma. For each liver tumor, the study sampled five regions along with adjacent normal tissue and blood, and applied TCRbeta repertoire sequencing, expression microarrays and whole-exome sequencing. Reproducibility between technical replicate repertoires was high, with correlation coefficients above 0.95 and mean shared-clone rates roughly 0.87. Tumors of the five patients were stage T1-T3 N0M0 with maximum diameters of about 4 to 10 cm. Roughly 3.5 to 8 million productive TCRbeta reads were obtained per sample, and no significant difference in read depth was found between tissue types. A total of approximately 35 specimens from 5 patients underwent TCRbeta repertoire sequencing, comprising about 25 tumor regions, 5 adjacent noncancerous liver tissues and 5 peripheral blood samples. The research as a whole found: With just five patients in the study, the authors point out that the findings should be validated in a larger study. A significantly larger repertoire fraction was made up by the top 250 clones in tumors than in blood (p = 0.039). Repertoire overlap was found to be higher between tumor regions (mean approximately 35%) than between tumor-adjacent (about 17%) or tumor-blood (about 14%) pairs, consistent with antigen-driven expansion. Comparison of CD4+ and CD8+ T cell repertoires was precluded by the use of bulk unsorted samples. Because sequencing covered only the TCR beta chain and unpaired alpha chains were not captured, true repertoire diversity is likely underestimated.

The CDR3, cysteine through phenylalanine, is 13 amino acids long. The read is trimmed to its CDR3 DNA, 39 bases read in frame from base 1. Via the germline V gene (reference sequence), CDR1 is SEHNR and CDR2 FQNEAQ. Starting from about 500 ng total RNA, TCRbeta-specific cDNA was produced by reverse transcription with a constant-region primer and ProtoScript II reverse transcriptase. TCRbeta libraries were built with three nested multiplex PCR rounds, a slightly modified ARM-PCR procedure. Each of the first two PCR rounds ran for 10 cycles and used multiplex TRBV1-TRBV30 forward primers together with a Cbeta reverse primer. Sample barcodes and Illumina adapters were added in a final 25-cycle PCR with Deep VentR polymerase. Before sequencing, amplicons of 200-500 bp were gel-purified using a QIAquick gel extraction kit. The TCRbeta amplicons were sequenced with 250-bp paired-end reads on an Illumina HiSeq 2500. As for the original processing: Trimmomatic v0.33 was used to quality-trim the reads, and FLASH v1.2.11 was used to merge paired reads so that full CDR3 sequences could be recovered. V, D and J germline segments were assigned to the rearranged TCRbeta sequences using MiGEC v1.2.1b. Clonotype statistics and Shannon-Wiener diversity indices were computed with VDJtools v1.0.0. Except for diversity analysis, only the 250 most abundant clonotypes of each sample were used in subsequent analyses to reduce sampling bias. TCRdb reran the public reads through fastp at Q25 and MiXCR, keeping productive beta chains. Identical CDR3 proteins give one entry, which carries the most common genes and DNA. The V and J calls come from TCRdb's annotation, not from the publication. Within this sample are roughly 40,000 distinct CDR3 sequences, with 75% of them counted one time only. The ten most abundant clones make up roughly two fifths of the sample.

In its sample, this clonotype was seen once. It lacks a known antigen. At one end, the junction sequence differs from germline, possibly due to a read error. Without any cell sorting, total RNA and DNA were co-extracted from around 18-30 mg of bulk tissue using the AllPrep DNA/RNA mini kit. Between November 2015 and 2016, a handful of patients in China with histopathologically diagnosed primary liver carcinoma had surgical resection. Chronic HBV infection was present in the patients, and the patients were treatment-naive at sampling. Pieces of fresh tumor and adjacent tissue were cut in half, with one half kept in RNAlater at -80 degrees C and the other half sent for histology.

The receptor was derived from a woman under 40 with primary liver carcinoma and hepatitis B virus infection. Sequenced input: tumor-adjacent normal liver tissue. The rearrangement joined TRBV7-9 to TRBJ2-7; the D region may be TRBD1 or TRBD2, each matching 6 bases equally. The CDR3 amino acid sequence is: CVSSFDGGSEQYF. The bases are TGTGTCAGCAGCTTTGACGGGGGCAGCGAGCAGTACTTC.